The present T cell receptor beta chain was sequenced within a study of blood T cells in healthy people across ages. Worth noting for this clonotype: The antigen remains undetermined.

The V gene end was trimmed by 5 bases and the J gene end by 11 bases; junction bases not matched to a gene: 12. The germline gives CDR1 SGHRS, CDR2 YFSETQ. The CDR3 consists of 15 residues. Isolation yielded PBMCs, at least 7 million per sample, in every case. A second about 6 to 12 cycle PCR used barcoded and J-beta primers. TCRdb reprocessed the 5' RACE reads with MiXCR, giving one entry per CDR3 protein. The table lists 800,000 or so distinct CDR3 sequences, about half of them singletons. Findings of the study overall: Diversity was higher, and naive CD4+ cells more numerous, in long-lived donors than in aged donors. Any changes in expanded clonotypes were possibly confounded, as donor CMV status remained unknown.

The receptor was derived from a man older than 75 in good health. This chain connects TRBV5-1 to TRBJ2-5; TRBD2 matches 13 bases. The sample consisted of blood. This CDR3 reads CASSIGLAGAGEQYF. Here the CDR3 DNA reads TGCGCCAGCAGTATTGGACTAGCGGGGGCTGGGGAGCAGTACTTC. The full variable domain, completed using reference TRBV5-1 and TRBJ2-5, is KAGVTQTPRYLIKTRGQQVTLSCSPISGHRSVSWYQQTPGQGLQFLFEYFSETQRNKGNFPGRFSGRQFSNSRSEMNVSTLELGDSALYLCASSIGLAGAGEQYFGPGTRLLVL.